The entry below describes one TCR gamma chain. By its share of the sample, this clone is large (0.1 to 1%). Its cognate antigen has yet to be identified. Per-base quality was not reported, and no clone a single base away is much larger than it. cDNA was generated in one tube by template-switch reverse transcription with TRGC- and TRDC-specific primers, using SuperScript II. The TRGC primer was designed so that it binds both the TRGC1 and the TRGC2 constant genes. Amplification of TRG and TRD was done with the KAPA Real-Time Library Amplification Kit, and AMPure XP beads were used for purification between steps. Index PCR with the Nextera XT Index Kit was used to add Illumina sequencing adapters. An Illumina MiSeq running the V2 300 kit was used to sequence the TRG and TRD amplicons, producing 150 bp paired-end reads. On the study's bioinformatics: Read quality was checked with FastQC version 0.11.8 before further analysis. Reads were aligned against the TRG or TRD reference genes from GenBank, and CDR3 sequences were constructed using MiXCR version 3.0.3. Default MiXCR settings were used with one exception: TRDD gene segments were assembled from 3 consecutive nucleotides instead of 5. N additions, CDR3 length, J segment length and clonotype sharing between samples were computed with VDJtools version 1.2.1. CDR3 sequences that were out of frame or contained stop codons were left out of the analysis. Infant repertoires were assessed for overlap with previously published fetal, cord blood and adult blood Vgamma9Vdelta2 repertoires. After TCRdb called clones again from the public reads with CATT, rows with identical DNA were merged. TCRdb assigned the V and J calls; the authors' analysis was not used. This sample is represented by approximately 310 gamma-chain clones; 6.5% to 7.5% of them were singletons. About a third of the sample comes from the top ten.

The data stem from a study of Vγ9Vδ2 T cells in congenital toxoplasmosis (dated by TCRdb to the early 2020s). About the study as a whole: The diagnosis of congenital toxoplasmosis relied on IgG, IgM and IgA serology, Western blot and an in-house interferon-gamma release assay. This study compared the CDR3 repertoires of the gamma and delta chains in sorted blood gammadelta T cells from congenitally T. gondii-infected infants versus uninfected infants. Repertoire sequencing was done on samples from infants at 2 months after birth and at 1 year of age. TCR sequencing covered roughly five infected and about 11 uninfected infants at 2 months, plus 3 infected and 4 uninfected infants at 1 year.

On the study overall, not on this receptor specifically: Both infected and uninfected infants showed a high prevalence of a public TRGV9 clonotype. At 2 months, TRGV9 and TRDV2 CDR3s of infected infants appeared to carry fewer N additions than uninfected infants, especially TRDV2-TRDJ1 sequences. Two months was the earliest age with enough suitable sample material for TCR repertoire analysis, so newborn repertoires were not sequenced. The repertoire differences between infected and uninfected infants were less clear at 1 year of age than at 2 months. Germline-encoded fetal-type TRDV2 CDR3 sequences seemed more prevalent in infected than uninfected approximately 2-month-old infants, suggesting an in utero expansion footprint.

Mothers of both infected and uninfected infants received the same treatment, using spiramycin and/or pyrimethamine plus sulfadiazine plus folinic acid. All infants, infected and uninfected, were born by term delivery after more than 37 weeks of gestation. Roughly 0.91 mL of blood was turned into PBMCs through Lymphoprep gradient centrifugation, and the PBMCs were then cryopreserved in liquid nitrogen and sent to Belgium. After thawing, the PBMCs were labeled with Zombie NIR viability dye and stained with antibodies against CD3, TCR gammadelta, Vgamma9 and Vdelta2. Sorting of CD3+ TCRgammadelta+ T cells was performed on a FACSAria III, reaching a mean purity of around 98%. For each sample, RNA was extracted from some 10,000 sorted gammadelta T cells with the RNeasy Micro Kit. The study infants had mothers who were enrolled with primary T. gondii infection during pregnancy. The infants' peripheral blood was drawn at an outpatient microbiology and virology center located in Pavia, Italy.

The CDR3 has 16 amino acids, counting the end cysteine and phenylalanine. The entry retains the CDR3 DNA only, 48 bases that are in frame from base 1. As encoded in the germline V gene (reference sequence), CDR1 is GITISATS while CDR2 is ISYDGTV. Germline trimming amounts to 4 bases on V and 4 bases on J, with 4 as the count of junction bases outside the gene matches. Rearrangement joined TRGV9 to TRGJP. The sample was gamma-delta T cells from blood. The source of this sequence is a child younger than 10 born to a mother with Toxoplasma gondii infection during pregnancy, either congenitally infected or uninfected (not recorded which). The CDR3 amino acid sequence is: CALWDLQELGKKIKVF. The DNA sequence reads TGTGCCTTGTGGGACCTTCAAGAGTTGGGCAAAAAAATCAAGGTATTT.